The 21 T cell receptor beta chains presented below share a single source sample, sequenced in a study of cytomegalovirus exposure and HLA in healthy donors. A multiplex PCR was run with 60 Vbeta primers and 13 Jbeta primers. Clones were sequenced by immunoSEQ multiplex PCR, and TCRdb holds only the in-frame ones, with some missing. The profile shows about 180,000 clones, 80% of them singletons. The sequenced material came from PBMCs. The receptor source for this set is a man younger than 40 in good health and CMV-seropositive.

The chain links TRBV25-1 to TRBJ1-1, with a tentative D call TRBD1 (5 bases). CDR1 is MGHDK, CDR2 SYGVNS, per germline. The CDR3 runs to 15 residues. Trimming took off 4 bases at V and 2 bases at J, with 14 bases between the two ends. CDR3 amino acids: CASSGGAGVNTEAFF. In nucleotides, the CDR3 is TGTGCCAGCAGTGGTGGGGCGGGGGTAAACACTGAAGCTTTCTTT.

The rearrangement uses TRBV7-2 and TRBJ2-7; possible D gene TRBD2, 6 bases. The CDR3 covers 15 residues. V was shortened by 5 bases and J by 2 bases, with 16 bases between the two germline ends. Germline V lookup: CDR1 SGHTA, CDR2 FQGNSA. The CDR3 loop is CASSPTQGGAYEQYF. The CDR3 bases are TGTGCCAGCAGCCCTACGCAGGGAGGAGCCTACGAGCAGTACTTC.

The chain couples TRBV7-2 to TRBJ1-5; the match to TRBD1 covers 8 bases. CDR1 and CDR2 from the germline V gene are SGHTA and FQGNSA. This CDR3 comprises 15 residues. V dropped 2 bases and J dropped 4; count of bases not matched to a gene: 4. The DNA for the CDR3 is TGTGCCAGCAGCTTAAGGACAGGGCGTAATCAGCCCCAGCATTTT. Translated: CASSLRTGRNQPQHF.

The V gene is TRBV10-1, the J gene TRBJ1-1, with a weak D call TRBD1 (5 bases). This CDR3 region has 15 residues. The V and J ends lost 2 bases and 1 base respectively, with 11 bases between them. CDR1 WNHNN and CDR2 SYGVQD come from the germline V gene (reference sequence). In DNA, the CDR3 is TGCGCCAGCAGTGAGGGCCAGGGAAAGAACACTGAAGCTTTCTTT. Amino acids: CASSEGQGKNTEAFF.

Note on this clone: At one end, the junction sequence differs from germline, possibly due to a read error. The rearrangement joins TRBV7-9 to TRBJ2-5; TRBD2 matches 10 bases. From germline, CDR1 is SEHNR and CDR2 FQNEAQ (reference sequence). The CDR3 is 17 residues long. CDR3 sequence reads: CSSSLNSGGVKGETQYF. The DNA of the CDR3 is TGTTCCAGCAGCTTAAACAGCGGGGGGGTCAAAGGAGAGACCCAGTACTTC.

The rearrangement uses TRBV19 and TRBJ1-1, with TRBD1 matching over 7 bases. CDR3 length: 14 residues. The germline gives CDR1 LNHDA, CDR2 SQIVND (reference sequence). J was trimmed by 1 base and V by 7 bases; bases with no gene match: 6. The DNA for the CDR3 is TGTGCCAGTACCCCGGGACAGAGGAACACTGAAGCTTTCTTT. It is translated as CASTPGQRNTEAFF. The full variable domain, rest sourced from reference TRBV19 and TRBJ1-1, is DGGITQSPKYLFRKEGQNVTLSCEQNLNHDAMYWYRQDPGQGLRLIYYSQIVNDFQKGDIAEGYSVSREKKESFPLTVTSAQKNPTAFYLCASTPGQRNTEAFFGQGTRLTVV.

The chain combines TRBV5-1 with TRBJ2-7, with TRBD1 matching 12 bases. The trim removed 4 bases at V and 5 bases at J, leaving 4 bases unmatched. This CDR3 is built from 14 residues. CDR1 and CDR2 from the germline V gene are SGHRS and YFSETQ. The DNA for the CDR3 is TGCGCCAGCAGCACGGGACAGGGGGCCCACGAGCAGTACTTC. This translates into CASSTGQGAHEQYF.

Of note for this clone: One end of the junction fails to match germline, which may point to a read error. This sequence joins TRBV19 and TRBJ2-6, with D possibly matching TRBD1 (5 bases). Germline values: CDR1 LNHDA, CDR2 SQIVND (reference sequence). The CDR3 covers 15 residues. As DNA, the CDR3 is TGTGCCAGTAGTATAGACAATACTGGGGCCAACGTCCTAACTTTC. Amino acid sequence: CASSIDNTGANVLTF.

V usage is TRBV6-1 and J usage is TRBJ1-3; perhaps TRBD1 as D (6 bases). Per germline, CDR1 MNHNS and CDR2 SASEGT. The V gene lost 4 bases and the J gene lost 2 bases, with 15 bases spanning the gap. This CDR3 comprises 16 residues. The CDR3 region has the DNA TGTGCCAGCAGTGGATCACAAGGGGGACCTGGAAACACCATATATTTT. The encoded protein is CASSGSQGGPGNTIYF.

A single count supports this clone. The V gene is TRBV27, the J gene TRBJ2-2, with D possibly TRBD2 on 5 matching bases. The CDR3 spans 19 residues. V was pared by 5 bases and J by 3 bases, with 25 bases between. Germline assignment: CDR1 MNHEY and CDR2 SMNVEV (reference sequence). The CDR3 protein is CASSRRGGTAPYDTGELFF. CDR3 bases: TGTGCCAGCAGTCGCCGGGGTGGTACGGCCCCATATGACACCGGGGAGCTGTTTTTT.

V is TRBV27 and J is TRBJ2-7; possible D gene TRBD1, 5 bases. Germline CDR1 and CDR2: MNHEY and SMNVEV (reference sequence). Deletions cut 6 bases from V and 0 bases from J, with 12 bases between. This CDR3 is built from 14 residues. The CDR3 DNA is TGTGCCAGCAGCACCTGGGGCAGCTCCTACGAGCAGTACTTC. It translates to CASSTWGSSYEQYF.

The rearrangement links TRBV11-3 to TRBJ2-1; D perhaps matches TRBD2 (7 bases). Trimming took off 5 bases at V and 1 base at J, with 27 bases between the two ends. Germline CDR1 and CDR2: SGHNT and YENEEA. The CDR3 is 20 residues long. CDR3 nucleotides: TGTGCCAGCAGCCATCCCTCGGGGGGCCAAGATACTGGTTCCTACAATGAGCAGTTCTTC. The encoded protein is CASSHPSGGQDTGSYNEQFF.

V usage is TRBV6-1 and J usage is TRBJ1-6, with TRBD1 identical over 9 bases. J lost 10 bases, V lost 6 bases, and 7 bases had no gene match. This CDR3 is built from 14 residues. Germline values: CDR1 MNHNS, CDR2 SASEGT. The CDR3: CASRPGQGQSPLHF. CDR3 nucleotide sequence: TGTGCCAGCAGGCCGGGACAGGGTCAATCACCCCTCCACTTT.

The V and J genes are TRBV28 and TRBJ2-7; D is perhaps TRBD1 (5 bases). Germline assignment: CDR1 MDHEN and CDR2 SYDVKM. The V gene lost 5 bases and the J gene lost 0 bases, with 11 bases spanning the gap. The CDR3 loop spans 14 amino acids. For the CDR3, the DNA is TGTGCCAGCAGTATTACCAGGGACTCCTACGAGCAGTACTTC. Amino acid sequence: CASSITRDSYEQYF.

The genes are TRBV19 and TRBJ1-1; D is undetermined. V was shortened by 6 bases and J by 1 base, with 18 bases between the two germline ends. CDR3 length: 16 amino acids. Germline CDR1 and CDR2: LNHDA and SQIVND (reference sequence). The CDR3 is CASSQPFESQNTEAFF. CDR3 nucleotide sequence: TGTGCCAGTAGCCAACCCTTTGAAAGCCAGAACACTGAAGCTTTCTTT.

The chain couples TRBV5-1 to TRBJ2-1; 7 positions match TRBD2. The CDR3 runs 21 residues. From germline, CDR1 is SGHRS and CDR2 YFSETQ. V shed 4 bases and J 1 base; nucleotides not matched to a gene: 23. In nucleotides, the CDR3 is TGCGCCAGCAGCCCGATACCCCAAACCTATCCTGGGGGAGGGTCCTACAATGAGCAGTTCTTC. Its protein is CASSPIPQTYPGGGSYNEQFF.

The chain links TRBV30 to TRBJ1-1; D remains ambiguous. Germline V gene lookup returns CDR1 GTSNPN and CDR2 SVGIG (reference sequence). V lost 3 bases and J lost 2, with 19 bases in between. The CDR3 runs 16 residues. This chain's CDR3 is CAWRSVWAGGNTEAFF. The DNA of the CDR3 is TGTGCCTGGAGGAGTGTGTGGGCGGGAGGTAACACTGAAGCTTTCTTT.

This clone was counted a few times. The V and J genes are TRBV19 and TRBJ1-5, with a tentative D call TRBD1 (6 bases). Per the germline V gene, CDR1 is LNHDA and CDR2 is SQIVND (reference sequence). The CDR3 totals 14 residues. Trimming pared 7 bases from V and 2 bases from J, leaving 12 bases between. As DNA, the CDR3 is TGTGCCAGTACCGGGACAAGGGGCAATCAGCCCCAGCATTTT. Its protein is CASTGTRGNQPQHF.

This chain links TRBV7-3 with TRBJ2-1; 10 positions match TRBD1. Trimming removed 4 bases from V and 6 bases from J; junction bases left unmatched: 6. CDR3 length equals 15 residues. Germline V gives CDR1 SGHTA, CDR2 FQGTGA. Here the CDR3 reads CASSSRGQGLNEQFF. As DNA, the CDR3 is TGTGCCAGCAGCTCCAGGGGACAGGGGCTCAATGAGCAGTTCTTC. The variable domain in full, with the rest retrieved from reference TRBV7-3 and TRBJ2-1, is GAGVSQTPSNKVTEKGKYVELRCDPISGHTALYWYRQSLGQGPEFLIYFQGTGAADDSGLPNDRFFAVRPEGSVSTLKIQRTERGDSAVYLCASSSRGQGLNEQFFGPGTRLTVL.

This chain uses TRBV5-8 with TRBJ1-5; TRBD1 might be the D (6 bases). This CDR3 is 15 amino acids long. Deletions cut 4 bases from V and 7 bases from J, with 18 bases between. Germline CDR1 SGHTS, CDR2 YDEGEE. The CDR3, as DNA: TGTGCCAGCAGCCCGACAGGAGGAGAAAGGCAGCCCCAGCATTTT. Translating it yields CASSPTGGERQPQHF.

The gene calls are TRBV9 and TRBJ2-1; D is ambiguous. Germline V CDR1 and CDR2: SGDLS, YYNGEE. With 0 bases removed from V and 4 bases from J, the gap between germline ends came to 11 bases. CDR3 size: 15 residues. Here the CDR3 DNA reads TGTGCCAGCAGCGTAGACTATTTGGGTTACAATGAGCAGTTCTTC. It codes for CASSVDYLGYNEQFF.